This entry lists 6 T cell receptor beta chains sequenced from one sample in a study of cytomegalovirus exposure and HLA in healthy donors. This table comes from immunoSEQ multiplex PCR, and its TCRdb copy is limited to in-frame clones, with some not included. The profile covers 150,000 to 200,000 clones, with about 80% appearing a single time and around 7% taken by the ten largest. The specimen was PBMCs. These receptor sequences come from a man aged 18 to 35 in good health and CMV-seropositive.

The chain links TRBV9 to TRBJ2-3; 9 nucleotides line up with TRBD2. The germline gives CDR1 SGDLS, CDR2 YYNGEE. The CDR3 has 16 amino acids. V dropped 0 bases and J dropped 4; count of bases not matched to a gene: 6. DNA of the CDR3: TGTGCCAGCAGCGTAGCAGGCGGGAGGGCCCCAGATACGCAGTATTTT. Residues: CASSVAGGRAPDTQYF.

The chain recombines TRBV2 with TRBJ2-7; no clear D gene. This CDR3 is 15 amino acids long. The V and J ends lost 6 bases and 0 bases respectively, with 15 bases between them. CDR1 is SNHLY, CDR2 FYNNEI, per germline. CDR3 protein: CASSDPRTSSYEQYF. The CDR3 region has the DNA TGTGCCAGCAGCGATCCCCGAACGAGCTCCTACGAGCAGTACTTC. Using reference TRBV2 and TRBJ2-7 for the parts outside the CDR3, the full variable domain is EPEVTQTPSHQVTQMGQEVILRCVPISNHLYFYWYRQILGQKVEFLVSFYNNEISEKSEIFDDQFSVERPDGSNFTLKIRSTKLEDSAMYFCASSDPRTSSYEQYFGPGTRLTVT.

This chain links TRBV6-5 with TRBJ1-2; D gene uncertain. Germline V gives CDR1 MNHEY, CDR2 SVGAGI. The CDR3 totals 14 residues. V dropped 2 bases and J dropped 8 bases, with 15 bases sitting between them. This CDR3 is CASSYREQSLGYTF. The CDR3 DNA reads as TGTGCCAGCAGTTACCGGGAACAGTCCTTGGGCTACACCTTC.

V and J are TRBV9 and TRBJ1-2; 7 nucleotides agree with TRBD1. CDR1 is SGDLS, CDR2 YYNGEE, per germline. The CDR3 is 14 residues long. V shed 4 bases, J shed 3 bases, and the junction held 6 bases outside the gene matches. CDR3 nucleotide sequence: TGTGCCAGCAGCTCCAGCAGGGGGGACTATGGCTACACCTTC. Amino acids: CASSSSRGDYGYTF.

The rearrangement joins TRBV13 to TRBJ2-7; D is possibly TRBD2 (6 bases). The CDR3 contains 18 residues. Trimming pared 3 bases from V and 6 bases from J, leaving 27 bases between. CDR1 and CDR2 from the germline V gene are PRHDT and FYEKMQ (reference sequence). The CDR3 coding sequence is TGTGCCAGCAGCTTCACCACGAGGCTAGCGAGAGCCGGCGGCGAGCAGTACTTC. It codes for CASSFTTRLARAGGEQYF.

The genes are TRBV7-3 and TRBJ2-1; tentative D call: TRBD2 (7 bases). With 3 bases removed from V and 6 bases from J, the gap between germline ends came to 12 bases. Germline V gene data show CDR1 as SGHTA and CDR2 as FQGTGA. This CDR3 has 14 residues. In DNA, the CDR3 is TGTGCCAGCAGCTTGCAGGGGAGGGCCAATGAGCAGTTCTTC. It is translated as CASSLQGRANEQFF.